This entry features one T cell receptor (beta chain) sequence. The antigen is undetermined. This sample was taken from a study of OX40 agonist ivuxolimab in advanced cancers. Study-wide results and limits: Circulating CD4+ and CD8+ T cells showed clonal expansion by week 6 at 0.1 to 3.0 mg/kg. Some nonresponders likewise displayed low normalized T-cell clonal expansion. Researchers did not establish what antigens the expanded peripheral T cells target.

Germline lookup yields CDR1 MNHEY and CDR2 SVGAGI. This CDR3 comprises 11 residues. Trimming took 5 bases from V and 13 from J, leaving 12 bases between them. Repertoires were generated with immunoSEQ multiplex PCR, while TCRdb's copy carries only in-frame clones and drops some. The sample shows tens of thousands of clones, roughly 94% of them seen only once. V and J are TRBV6-5 and TRBJ2-1; D may match TRBD1 or TRBD2 (5 bases each). The clonotype originates from an adult with an advanced solid tumor such as melanoma, head and neck, liver or kidney cancer. Here the sequenced sample was CD4+ or CD8+ T cells sorted from blood, taken in a trial of the OX40 agonist ivuxolimab. The CDR3 is CASSIRDVQFF. The CDR3 DNA sequence: TGTGCCAGCAGTATCCGGGACGTACAGTTCTTC.